Shown below are 12 T cell receptor beta chains from a single sample sequenced in a study of PD-L1 blockade in urothelial cancer. Sequenced by immunoSEQ multiplex PCR; TCRdb stores in-frame clones only, minus some. Of approximately 500 clones in the sample, about 35% are singletons; the top ten hold less than 35%. Sequencing used tumor tissue, obtained before atezolizumab (anti-PD-L1) treatment. These receptors were collected from a woman between 65 and 79 years old with urothelial cancer.

This clone showed up just a few times. This chain uses TRBV5-1 with TRBJ1-2; 7 nucleotides match TRBD1. Germline V gene lookup returns CDR1 SGHRS and CDR2 YFSETQ. This CDR3 has 16 amino acids. The V gene end was trimmed by 0 bases and the J gene end by 1 base; junction bases not matched to a gene: 6. DNA for the CDR3: TGCGCCAGCAGCTTGGCCACAGGGACAGTTAACTATGGCTACACCTTC. It specifies CASSLATGTVNYGYTF. Combining the CDR3 with reference TRBV5-1 and TRBJ1-2 gives the whole variable domain KAGVTQTPRYLIKTRGQQVTLSCSPISGHRSVSWYQQTPGQGLQFLFEYFSETQRNKGNFPGRFSGRQFSNSRSEMNVSTLELGDSALYLCASSLATGTVNYGYTFGSGTRLTVV.

This chain links TRBV28 with TRBJ2-7; D tentatively fits TRBD1 or TRBD2 (5 bases each). Trimming cost V 5 bases and J 0 bases, with 17 bases left between them. The length of the CDR3 is 16 residues. Germline lookup yields CDR1 MDHEN and CDR2 SYDVKM. The CDR3 region has the DNA TGTGCCAGCAGTCGGATCGGGACCCAAAGCTCCTACGAGCAGTACTTC. It specifies CASSRIGTQSSYEQYF.

This chain connects TRBV14 to TRBJ1-1; D uncertain. CDR3 length: 13 residues. Germline V gene sequence: CDR1 SGHDN, CDR2 FVKESK. V lost 2 bases and J 5 bases, leaving 9 bases between the germline ends. The CDR3 loop is CASSQWGSTEAFF. The CDR3 bases are TGTGCCAGCAGCCAATGGGGAAGTACTGAAGCTTTCTTT.

Judged by abundance, this clone is large. J is TRBJ2-3 and V is TRBV11-3; perhaps TRBD2 as D (6 bases). The CDR3 is made up of 16 amino acids. Trimming removed 5 bases at V and 4 bases at J, with 19 bases between. The germline V gene encodes CDR1 SGHNT and CDR2 YENEEA. The CDR3 loop is CASSPTGGSNADTQYF. The CDR3, as DNA: TGTGCCAGCAGCCCGACCGGGGGTTCTAATGCAGATACGCAGTATTTT.

This clone is classed as large. The CDR3 sequence is CASSLDFLDSNEQFF. The CDR3 DNA follows: TGTGCCAGCAGCTTAGACTTCCTAGACTCGAATGAGCAGTTCTTC. V gene TRBV11-3 combines with J gene TRBJ2-1; D is unclear. The V gene lost 0 bases and the J gene lost 7 bases, with 13 bases spanning the gap. The CDR3 spans 15 residues. Per the germline V gene, CDR1 is SGHNT and CDR2 is YENEEA.

Only a few counts were recorded for this clone. The rearrangement joins TRBV23-1 to TRBJ2-1; D remains unclear. TRBV23-1 is recorded as an ORF, its role being uncertain. The germline V and J ends were trimmed by 6 bases and 3 bases, with 9 bases remaining between them. CDR3 length: 13 amino acids. This chain's CDR3 is CASSLAGYNEQFF. In DNA, the CDR3 is TGCGCCAGCAGCTTGGCTGGCTACAATGAGCAGTTCTTC.

The chain joins TRBV5-1 to TRBJ2-5, with D maybe TRBD1 (6 bases). The CDR3 totals 14 residues. Trimming stripped 5 bases from V and 3 bases from J, with 14 bases between. CDR1 and CDR2 (germline): SGHRS, YFSETQ. CDR3 sequence reads: CASRRTGMKETQYF. The CDR3 DNA reads TGCGCCAGCAGACGAACAGGGATGAAAGAGACCCAGTACTTC.

The table lists this clone with a few counts. This chain joins TRBV14 and TRBJ2-5; D not resolved. Trimming removed 0 bases at V and 2 bases at J, with 10 bases between. Germline CDR1 SGHDN, CDR2 FVKESK. This CDR3 comprises 15 residues. CDR3 in amino acids: CASSQDATEQETQYF. The CDR3, as DNA: TGTGCCAGCAGCCAAGATGCTACAGAACAAGAGACCCAGTACTTC.

This clone is labeled as large (0.1 to 1%). V usage is TRBV11-3 and J usage is TRBJ2-3; D ambiguous. The CDR3 contains 14 residues. Trimming left V 3 bases short and J 3 bases short, with 10 bases between. Germline V gene lookup returns CDR1 SGHNT and CDR2 YENEEA. The DNA of the CDR3 is TGTGCCAGCAGCTTGGTGGGGTATACAGATACGCAGTATTTT. This gives the protein CASSLVGYTDTQYF. Complete variable domain (other parts from reference TRBV11-3 and TRBJ2-3): EAGVVQSPRYKIIEKKQPVAFWCNPISGHNTLYWYLQNLGQGPELLIRYENEEAVDDSQLPKDRFSAERLKGVDSTLKIQPAELGDSAVYLCASSLVGYTDTQYFGPGTRLTVL.

The chain joins TRBV30 to TRBJ2-7; D uncertain. Trimming took 2 bases from V and 5 from J, leaving 16 bases between them. The CDR3 is made up of 14 amino acids. Germline V gives CDR1 GTSNPN, CDR2 SVGIG (reference sequence). This chain's CDR3 is CAWSTGYLENEQYF. Here the CDR3 DNA reads TGTGCCTGGAGTACCGGGTATCTCGAAAACGAGCAGTACTTC. Using reference TRBV30 and TRBJ2-7 for the parts outside the CDR3, the full variable domain is SQTIHQWPATLVQPVGSPLSLECTVEGTSNPNLYWYRQAAGRGLQLLFYSVGIGQISSEVPQNLSASRPQDRQFILSSKKLLLSDSGFYLCAWSTGYLENEQYFGPGTRLTVT.

The rearrangement uses TRBV19 and TRBJ1-1; D uncertain. Trimming shortened V by 7 bases and J by 1 base, and 13 bases separated the two germline ends. The CDR3 is made up of 14 amino acids. Germline V lookup: CDR1 LNHDA, CDR2 SQIVND (reference sequence). CDR3 in amino acids: CASMVLRGNTEAFF. As DNA, the CDR3 is TGTGCCAGTATGGTGCTGCGGGGGAACACTGAAGCTTTCTTT.

This clone is large (0.1 to 1%) within its sample. V is TRBV6-8 and J is TRBJ2-5; 7 bases fit TRBD1. The germline V gene encodes CDR1 MNHGY and CDR2 SAAAGT. V was pared by 6 bases and J by 7 bases, with 5 bases of the junction left unmatched. The CDR3 length is 12 residues. The CDR3 reads CASSPGTVTQYF. For the CDR3, the DNA is TGTGCCAGCAGCCCCGGGACAGTGACCCAGTACTTC.